The source of this TCR beta chain is a study of response to subunit inactivated influenza vaccine. Findings of the study overall: Each seasonal flu vaccination may recruit only limited new T cells, authors suggested.

CDR1 and CDR2 (germline): SGHRS, YFSETQ. The V gene lost 1 base and the J gene lost 4 bases, with 9 bases spanning the gap. The length of the CDR3 is 14 residues. This clonotype was seen ten or more times. Antigen: not known. TCRdb processed the RT-PCR reads anew with MiXCR; each CDR3 protein has one entry. The table lists around 650,000 distinct CDR3 sequences, around 16% of them singletons. The V gene is TRBV5-1, the J gene TRBJ2-1; unclear D gene. The sample was PBMCs from blood, taken 11 to 12 days after vaccination. The receptor was derived from a man aged 50 to 59 who received an inactivated influenza vaccine. CDR3 protein: CASSLTSSYNEQFF. As DNA, the CDR3 is TGCGCCAGCAGCTTGACTTCCAGTTACAATGAGCAGTTCTTC.